Below are 21 T cell receptor beta chains sequenced from a single sample in a study of neoadjuvant anti-PD-1 for oral cavity cancer. The repertoire was sequenced with immunoSEQ multiplex PCR; TCRdb's copy has only in-frame clones and lacks some. The sample lists more than 11,000 clones, around 70% occurring once. The time point here: after neoadjuvant nivolumab, at surgical resection. Sample: PBMCs, taken after nivolumab (anti-PD-1) treatment. The receptor set was obtained from a person aged 35-80 years with oral cavity squamous cell carcinoma.

V and J are TRBV6-5 and TRBJ2-4; 8 bases are a match to TRBD2. The CDR3 consists of 14 residues. Looked up from germline, CDR1 is MNHEY and CDR2 is SVGAGI. Germline trimming cut 4 bases from V and 5 bases from J; bases unmatched to any gene: 4. The CDR3 region is CASSLAGLENIQYF. Here the CDR3 DNA reads TGTGCCAGCAGTTTAGCGGGATTAGAAAACATTCAGTACTTC.

The rearrangement uses TRBV10-3 and TRBJ2-3, with D perhaps matching TRBD2 (5 bases). CDR3 length equals 12 residues. Germline assignment: CDR1 ENHRY and CDR2 SYGVKD. V dropped 9 bases and J dropped 6 bases, with 13 bases sitting between them. In DNA form, the CDR3 reads TGTGCCATTGGCAGGACTGACGATACGCAGTATTTT. This sequence encodes CAIGRTDDTQYF.

This clone has a handful of counts. The chain uses TRBV28 and TRBJ1-2, with 7 bases aligning to TRBD1. After removal of 3 bases from V and 1 base from J, the junction contained 2 bases not matched to a gene. Germline-derived CDR1 and CDR2 are MDHEN and SYDVKM. The CDR3 spans 14 residues. Written as DNA, the CDR3 is TGTGCCAGCAGTTTCGGACAGGTTAACTATGGCTACACCTTC. It codes for CASSFGQVNYGYTF.

The J gene is TRBJ1-2, the V gene TRBV7-2; D may be TRBD1 (5 bases). With 2 bases removed from V and 8 bases from J, the gap between germline ends came to 15 bases. This CDR3 is 14 amino acids long. The germline V gene has CDR1 SGHTA and CDR2 FQGNSA. In DNA, the CDR3 is TGTGCCAGCAGCTTACGACAGAGGGTAGGAGGCTACACCTTC. This gives the protein CASSLRQRVGGYTF.

In its sample, this clone was seen a few times. The gene calls are TRBV7-6 and TRBJ2-1, with D unclear. Germline V gene data show CDR1 as SGHVS and CDR2 as FNYEAQ. The V and J ends lost 5 bases and 2 bases respectively, with 4 bases between them. The CDR3 has 12 residues. CDR3 coding DNA: TGTGCCAGCAGCCCCGCCTACAATGAGCAGTTCTTC. Encoded protein: CASSPAYNEQFF.

This clone has just a few counts. The chain combines TRBV28 with TRBJ2-7, with TRBD1 matching 10 bases. The CDR3 is 18 amino acids. CDR1 MDHEN and CDR2 SYDVKM come from the germline V gene. Trimming at V came to 5 bases and at J to 2 bases, leaving 15 bases not matched to a gene. CDR3 in DNA: TGTGCCAGCAGTACGTGGGACAGGGGAGGCGGGACCCCCTACGAGCAGTACTTC. Its protein is CASSTWDRGGGTPYEQYF.

This chain connects TRBV7-9 to TRBJ2-7; no reliable D call. Trimming stripped 1 base from V and 2 bases from J, with 9 bases between. Germline CDR1 is SEHNR and CDR2 is FQNEAQ (reference sequence). The CDR3 length is 14 residues. The CDR3 loop reads CASSLGNTAYEQYF. The CDR3 nucleotides are TGTGCCAGCAGCTTAGGCAACACAGCCTACGAGCAGTACTTC.

This clone was seen only a few times. V and J are TRBV6-1 and TRBJ1-4, with D tentatively TRBD1 (5 bases). Germline lookup yields CDR1 MNHNS and CDR2 SASEGT. V lost 4 bases, J lost 6 bases, and 15 bases lay in between. The CDR3 has 15 residues. CDR3 in DNA: TGTGCCAGCAGTGGGCTGGGGGGGTTTGATGAAAAACTGTTTTTT. This encodes CASSGLGGFDEKLFF.

This clone occurred a few times. CDR3 amino acids: CASSIIGDEQFF. CDR3 coding DNA: TGTGCCAGCAGTATTATCGGGGACGAGCAGTTCTTC. The chain employs TRBV27 and TRBJ2-1; D may correspond to TRBD1 or TRBD2 (5 bases each). Trimming stripped 5 bases from V and 10 bases from J, with 12 bases between. Germline assignment: CDR1 MNHEY and CDR2 SMNVEV (reference sequence). The CDR3 loop spans 12 amino acids.

As for this clone: One junction end disagrees with the germline gene, perhaps due to a read error. V and J are TRBV7-7 and TRBJ1-5, with D perhaps matching TRBD1 (6 bases). Germline loops: CDR1 SSHAT, CDR2 FNYEAQ (reference sequence). This CDR3 region has 19 residues. The CDR3 loop is CASSLVGGVGQLSNQPQHF. The CDR3 coding sequence is TGTGCTAGCAGCTTAGTAGGGGGGGTCGGACAGTTGAGCAATCAGCCCCAGCATTTT. The variable domain in full, completed from reference TRBV7-7 and TRBJ1-5, reads GAGVSQSPRYKVTKRGQDVTLRCDPISSHATLYWYQQALGQGPEFLTYFNYEAQPDKSGLPSDRFSAERPEGSISTLTIQRTEQRDSAMYRCASSLVGGVGQLSNQPQHFGDGTRLSIL.

This clone was seen a handful of times. The chain combines TRBV9 with TRBJ2-2; D is unclear. The germline V and J ends were trimmed by 7 bases and 1 base, with 11 bases remaining between them. This CDR3 has 14 amino acids. CDR1 is SGDLS, CDR2 YYNGEE, per germline. The CDR3 DNA sequence: TGTGCCAGCGGATCGGGTGGGAACACCGGGGAGCTGTTTTTT. Residues: CASGSGGNTGELFF.

This clone was counted between two and nine times. The chain recombines TRBV4-1 with TRBJ2-7; D is uncertain. Trimming left V 0 bases short and J 12 bases short, with 9 bases between. The CDR3 runs to 11 residues. CDR1 and CDR2 (germline): MGHRA, YSYEKL. The CDR3 is CASSQDGWLYF. Here the CDR3 DNA reads TGCGCCAGCAGCCAAGATGGGTGGCTGTACTTC.

The V call is TRBV6-1, the J call TRBJ2-3; the D gene is possibly TRBD2 (6 bases). V was shortened by 5 bases and J by 5 bases, with 8 bases between the two germline ends. The germline gives CDR1 MNHNS, CDR2 SASEGT. This CDR3 is built from 12 residues. CDR3 in amino acids: CASSPTRDTQYF. The CDR3 bases are TGTGCCAGCAGTCCGACTAGAGATACGCAGTATTTT.

This chain links TRBV5-1 with TRBJ2-2; D uncertain. V was clipped by 4 bases and J by 0 bases, with 13 bases between them. Germline V CDR1 and CDR2: SGHRS, YFSETQ. The CDR3 runs to 16 residues. CDR3 region: CASSPQGPPNTGELFF. The CDR3 nucleotides are TGCGCCAGCAGCCCTCAAGGGCCACCGAACACCGGGGAGCTGTTTTTT.

The chain is built from TRBV6-7 and TRBJ2-1, with 7 nucleotides matching TRBD2. TRBV6-7 is an ORF, and what it does is uncertain. V lost 5 bases to trimming and J lost 8 bases; unmatched junction nucleotides: 18. The CDR3 is 17 residues long. CDR3 amino acids: CASSTPPTAGSIHEQFF. The CDR3 DNA follows: TGTGCCAGCAGTACCCCCCCCACAGCGGGATCTATCCATGAGCAGTTCTTC.

This chain uses TRBV4-1 with TRBJ2-5; TRBD2 agrees at 7 bases. The CDR3 sequence is 14 residues long. With V trimmed by 1 base and J by 7 bases, 6 bases remained unmatched. Germline V gives CDR1 MGHRA, CDR2 YSYEKL. CDR3 nucleotides: TGCGCCAGCAGCCAAGGGCGGGAGATTGGGACCCAGTACTTC. This gives the protein CASSQGREIGTQYF.

The sample holds a few counts of this clone. The chain joins TRBV7-2 to TRBJ1-2, with 10 bases matching TRBD1. The CDR3 extends over 15 amino acids. The J segment lost 2 bases and the V segment lost 2 bases, leaving 2 bases of the junction unmatched. Germline assignment: CDR1 SGHTA and CDR2 FQGNSA. CDR3 in DNA: TGTGCCAGCAGCTTAAGGGACAGGGGAAACTATGGCTACACCTTC. Its translation: CASSLRDRGNYGYTF.

The genes are TRBV7-8 and TRBJ2-2; the match to TRBD2 covers 8 bases. The trim removed 5 bases at V and 9 bases at J, leaving 23 bases unmatched. The germline V gene has CDR1 SGHVS and CDR2 FQNEAQ. The CDR3 length is 19 residues. The CDR3: CASSAGPGLVVAVPRELFF. In nucleotides, the CDR3 is TGTGCCAGCAGCGCCGGGCCGGGACTAGTAGTAGCGGTGCCCCGGGAGCTGTTTTTT.

A few counts support this clone. The chain employs TRBV7-8 and TRBJ2-6; TRBD1 matches at 10 bases. The V segment lost 4 bases and the J segment 3 bases; nucleotides outside the gene matches: 6. The CDR3 is made up of 17 amino acids. Germline CDR1 is SGHVS and CDR2 is FQNEAQ. The CDR3 DNA reads TGTGCCAGCAGCTCCGGGACAGGGGCTGTTGGGGCCAACGTCCTGACTTTC. It specifies CASSSGTGAVGANVLTF.

The V gene is TRBV10-3, the J gene TRBJ2-1; a weak D match, TRBD1 (6 bases). The V gene's germline CDR1 is ENHRY and CDR2 SYGVKD. The CDR3 extends over 14 amino acids. Trimming took 6 bases from V and 5 from J, leaving 14 bases between them. The CDR3 loop is CAIRESGQNNEQFF. For the CDR3, the DNA is TGTGCCATCAGAGAATCCGGACAGAACAATGAGCAGTTCTTC.

This chain links TRBV7-9 with TRBJ2-3; 10 nucleotides agree with TRBD2. This CDR3 region has 17 residues. Trimming took 2 bases from V and 0 from J; bases not matched to a gene: 5. Germline V gene data show CDR1 as SEHNR and CDR2 as FQNEAQ (reference sequence). This chain's CDR3 is CASSLLAGGPSTDTQYF. CDR3 coding DNA: TGTGCCAGCAGCTTATTAGCGGGAGGCCCAAGCACAGATACGCAGTATTTT.